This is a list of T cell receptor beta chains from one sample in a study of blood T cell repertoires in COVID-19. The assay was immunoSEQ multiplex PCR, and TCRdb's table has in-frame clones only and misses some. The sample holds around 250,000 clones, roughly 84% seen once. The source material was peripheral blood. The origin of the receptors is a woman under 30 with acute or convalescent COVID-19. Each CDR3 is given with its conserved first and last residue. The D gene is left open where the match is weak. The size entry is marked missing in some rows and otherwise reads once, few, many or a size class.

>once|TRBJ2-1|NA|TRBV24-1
TGTGCCACCAGTGAGGGAGGCGGGGACCCCCTCTACAATGAGCAGTTCTTC
CATSEGGGDPLYNEQFF
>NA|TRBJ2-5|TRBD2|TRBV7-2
TGTGCCAGCAGCTTAGGACTAGCGGGAAGACGACAAGAGACCCAGTACTTC
CASSLGLAGRRQETQYF
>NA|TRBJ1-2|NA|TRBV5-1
TGCGCCAGCAGCTTGGGACAGGTATCTGATGGCTACACCTTC
CASSLGQVSDGYTF
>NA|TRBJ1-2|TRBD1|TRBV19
TGTGCCAGTAGTACCGGGGACAGTTTAGGCTATGGCTACACCTTC
CASSTGDSLGYGYTF
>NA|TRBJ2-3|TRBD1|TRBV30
TGTGCCTGGAGACCTCAAGGGACAGGAAGGACAGATACGCAGTATTTT
CAWRPQGTGRTDTQYF
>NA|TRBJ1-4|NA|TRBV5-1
TGCGCCAGCAGCTTGGTTGGGGCCTCTAATGAAAAACTGTTTTTT
CASSLVGASNEKLFF
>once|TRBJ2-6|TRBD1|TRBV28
TGTGCCAGCAGTTTGATGCAGGGGGACCTCTCTGGGGCCAACGTCCTGACTTTC
CASSLMQGDLSGANVLTF
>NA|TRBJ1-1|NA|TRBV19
TGTGCCAGTAATTTCCAGGGGTTGGGTCGGAACACTGAAGCTTTCTTT
CASNFQGLGRNTEAFF
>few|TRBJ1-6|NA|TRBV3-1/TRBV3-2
TGTGCCAGCAGCCTAGGACAAAAGAATTCACCCCTCCACTTT
CASSLGQKNSPLHF
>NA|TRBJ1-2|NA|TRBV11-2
TGTGCCAGCAGCCCCGAGCCAGGGGCTAACTATGGCTACACCTTC
CASSPEPGANYGYTF
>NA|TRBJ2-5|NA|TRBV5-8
TGTGCCAGCAGCTTACTAGTCCAAGAGACCCAGTACTTC
CASSLLVQETQYF
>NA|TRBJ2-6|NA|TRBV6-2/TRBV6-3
TGTGCCAGCAGTCTTTCTGGGGCCAACGTCCTGACTTTC
CASSLSGANVLTF
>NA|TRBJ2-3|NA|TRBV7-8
TGTGCCAGCAGCCAAAAGCAGGGGCGCACAGATACGCAGTATTTT
CASSQKQGRTDTQYF
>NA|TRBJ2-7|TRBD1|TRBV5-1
TGCGCCAGCAGGAGACAGGGGGCAAAGCAGTACTTC
CASRRQGAKQYF
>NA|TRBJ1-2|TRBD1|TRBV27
TGTGCCAGCAGTTTAGAGGGGACAGGGAAAGGCTACACCTTC
CASSLEGTGKGYTF
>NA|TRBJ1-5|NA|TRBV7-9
TGTGCCAGCAGCTGGGGAGGGGATAGCAATCAGCCCCAGCATTTT
CASSWGGDSNQPQHF
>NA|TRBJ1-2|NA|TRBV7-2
TGTGCCAGCAGCCACTCTACACCTAGGGGCCTAGCTAACTATGGCTACACCTTC
CASSHSTPRGLANYGYTF
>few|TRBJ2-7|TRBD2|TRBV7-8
TGTGCCAGCAGCTTAGTTCGCGGGAGGGCCTACGAGCAGTACTTC
CASSLVRGRAYEQYF
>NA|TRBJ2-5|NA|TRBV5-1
TGCGCCAGCAGCCCGCTCCGTGACACGCCCCCCCCTTACCAGCAAGAGACCCAGTACTTC
CASSPLRDTPPPYQQETQYF
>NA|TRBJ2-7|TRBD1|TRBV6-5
TGTGCCGGAAGAAGACAGGGATCGGCCTCCTACGAGCAGTACTTC
CAGRRQGSASYEQYF
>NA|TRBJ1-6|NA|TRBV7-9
TGTGCCAGCAGCTCTGACAGGTCGGGTTCACCCCTCCACTTT
CASSSDRSGSPLHF
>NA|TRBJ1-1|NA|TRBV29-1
TGCAGCGCCCGGGTCACTGAAGCTTTCTTT
CSARVTEAFF
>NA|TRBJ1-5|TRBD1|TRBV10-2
TGCGCCAGCAGAAACACAGGGGGTGATCAGCCCCAGCATTTT
CASRNTGGDQPQHF
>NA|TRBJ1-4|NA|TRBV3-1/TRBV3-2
TGTGCCAGCAGCCAAGGGGCCCGGGGAACTTCGTTT
CASSQGARGTSF
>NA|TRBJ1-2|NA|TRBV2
TGTGCCAGCAGTGAAGCCGGGGGGCTGGGTTATGGCTACACCTTC
CASSEAGGLGYGYTF
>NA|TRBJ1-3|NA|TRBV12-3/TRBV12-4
TGTGCCAGCAGCCACTCTGGAAACACCATATATTTT
CASSHSGNTIYF
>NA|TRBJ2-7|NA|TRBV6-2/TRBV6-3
TGTGCCAGCAGCAACCCGGTGGCTAGTAACGAGCAGTACTTC
CASSNPVASNEQYF
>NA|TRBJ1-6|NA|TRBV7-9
TGTGCCAGCAGCTTAACCCCCGGGGCCTATAATTCACCCCTCCACTTT
CASSLTPGAYNSPLHF
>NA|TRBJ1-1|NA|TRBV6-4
TGTGCCAGCAGTGACTCGGCGGGGATGAACACTGAAGCTTTCTTT
CASSDSAGMNTEAFF
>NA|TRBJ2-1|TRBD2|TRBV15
TGTGCCACCAGCAGAGGTGGACTAGCCTCCTACAATGAGCAGTTCTTC
CATSRGGLASYNEQFF
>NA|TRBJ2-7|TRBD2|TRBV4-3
TGCGCCAGCAGCCAAGATCGGCGGGAGGAATTTTACGAGCAGTACTTC
CASSQDRREEFYEQYF
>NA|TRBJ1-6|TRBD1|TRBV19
TGTGCCAGTAGTATGACGGACAGGGAGGGTTCACCCCTCCACTTT
CASSMTDREGSPLHF
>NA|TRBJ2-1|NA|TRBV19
TGTGCCAGTAGCCACCGAGGACAGAACAATGAGCAGTTCTTC
CASSHRGQNNEQFF
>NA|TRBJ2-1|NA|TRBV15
TGTGCCACCAGCAGAGTTACGGGAGCGGGCAATGAGCAGTTCTTC
CATSRVTGAGNEQFF
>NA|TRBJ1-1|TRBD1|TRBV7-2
TGTGCCAGCAGCTTAGCGGCGACAGGGGGTACTGAAGCTTTCTTT
CASSLAATGGTEAFF
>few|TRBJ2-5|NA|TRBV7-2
TGTGCCAGCAGCTTACGTGGACGCCTCGCGGAGGGGGAGACCCAGTACTTC
CASSLRGRLAEGETQYF
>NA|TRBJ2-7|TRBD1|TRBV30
TGTGCCGGAGAAAAGCATGGGACAGTACTCTACGAGCAGTACTTC
CAGEKHGTVLYEQYF
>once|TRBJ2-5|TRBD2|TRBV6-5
TGTGCCAGCAGTTACCAGGTCGGGGGGGGGAAAGAGACCCAGTACTTC
CASSYQVGGGKETQYF
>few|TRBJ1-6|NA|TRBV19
TGTGCCAGTAGTATAGATCTTAAGGGGCAGAGAAATTCACCCCTCCACTTT
CASSIDLKGQRNSPLHF
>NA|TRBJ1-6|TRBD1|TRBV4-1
TGCGCCAGCAGCCAAGACACGGACAGGGTTGATTCACCCCTCCACTTT
CASSQDTDRVDSPLHF
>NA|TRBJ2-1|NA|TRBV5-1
TGCGCCAGCAGCTTGTCAGATTACAATGAGCAGTTCTTC
CASSLSDYNEQFF
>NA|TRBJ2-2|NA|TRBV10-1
TGCGCCAGCAGTAGGAACAGGGTCGGTGGGGCCGGGGAGCTGTTTTTT
CASSRNRVGGAGELFF
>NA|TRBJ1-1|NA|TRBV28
TGTGCCAGCAGTTCGGCGGGGGCAGGTCCTGAAGCTTTCTTT
CASSSAGAGPEAFF
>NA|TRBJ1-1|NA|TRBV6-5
TGTGCCAGTAAGATAAACAGGGAAGGGGTTGAAGCTTTCTTT
CASKINREGVEAFF
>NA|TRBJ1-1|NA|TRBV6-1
TGTGCCAGCAGTGAAGAGGACAGATTTACTCACGATGAAGCTTTCTTT
CASSEEDRFTHDEAFF
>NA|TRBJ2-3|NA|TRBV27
TGTGCCAGCAGGCAGGGTATGTGGGAAGATACGCAGTATTTT
CASRQGMWEDTQYF
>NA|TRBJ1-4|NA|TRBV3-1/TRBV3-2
TGTGCCAGCAGCCTCGGACAGACGGAAAAACTGTTTTTT
CASSLGQTEKLFF
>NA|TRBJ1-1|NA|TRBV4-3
TGCGCCAGCAGCCCTTTTTCGAACACTGAAGCTTTCTTT
CASSPFSNTEAFF
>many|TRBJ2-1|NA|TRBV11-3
TGTGCCAGCAGCTTAGATCAGGGGGGTAACAATTACAATGAGCAGTTCTTC
CASSLDQGGNNYNEQFF
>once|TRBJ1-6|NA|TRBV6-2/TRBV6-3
TGTGCCAGCAGCCTGGGACAAGCCAGCTCCTATAATTCACCCCTCCACTTT
CASSLGQASSYNSPLHF
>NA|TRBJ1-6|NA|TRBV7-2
TGTGCCAGCAATCTGGAGGGCAGCCTATATTCACCCCTCCACTTT
CASNLEGSLYSPLHF
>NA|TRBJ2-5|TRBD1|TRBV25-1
TGTGCCAGCAGTGAACCACGACAGGGCGGGGAGACCCAGTACTTC
CASSEPRQGGETQYF
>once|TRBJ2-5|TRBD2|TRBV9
TGTGCCAGCGGGGCGGCGGGAGGAGAGACCCAGTACTTC
CASGAAGGETQYF
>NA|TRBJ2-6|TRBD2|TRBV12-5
TGTGCTAGTGGTTTGACGGGGGGTTCTGGGGCCAACGTCCTGACTTTC
CASGLTGGSGANVLTF
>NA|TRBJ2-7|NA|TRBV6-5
TGTGCCAGCACGGAGGGCCTGGAGGTCTACGAGCAGTACTTC
CASTEGLEVYEQYF
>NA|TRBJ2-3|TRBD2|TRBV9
TGTGCCAGCAGCGTAGACAGCGGGAGGGCCACAGATACGCAGTATTTT
CASSVDSGRATDTQYF
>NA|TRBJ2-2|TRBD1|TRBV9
TGTGCCAGCAGCGCCGGGACAGTCGTCACCGGGGAGCTGTTTTTT
CASSAGTVVTGELFF
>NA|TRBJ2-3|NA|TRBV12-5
TGTGCTAGTGGCCCGGACACCTCTAGCACAGATACGCAGTATTTT
CASGPDTSSTDTQYF